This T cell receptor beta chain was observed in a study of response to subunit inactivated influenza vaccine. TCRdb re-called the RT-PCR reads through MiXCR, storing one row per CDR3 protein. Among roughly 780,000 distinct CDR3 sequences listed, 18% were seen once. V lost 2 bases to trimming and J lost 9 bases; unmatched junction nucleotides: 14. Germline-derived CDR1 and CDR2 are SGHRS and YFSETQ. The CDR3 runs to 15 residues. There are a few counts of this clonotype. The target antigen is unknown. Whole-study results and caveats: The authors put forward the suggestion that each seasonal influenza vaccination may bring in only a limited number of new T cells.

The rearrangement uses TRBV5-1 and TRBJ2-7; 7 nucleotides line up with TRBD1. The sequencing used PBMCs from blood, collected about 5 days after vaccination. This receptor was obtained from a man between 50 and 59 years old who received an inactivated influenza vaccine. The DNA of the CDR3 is TGCGCCAGCAGCTTATTTCGCCAGGGGGAAGTTGCGCAGTACTTC. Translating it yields CASSLFRQGEVAQYF.